These 7 T cell receptor beta chains share one sample of origin, sequenced in a study of PD-1 blockade in classical Hodgkin lymphoma. Time point: cycle 4 day 1 (C4D1), after 5 to 7 weeks of nivolumab. In every patient, relapse followed autologous stem cell transplantation, while exposure to brentuximab vedotin differed. Here immunoSEQ multiplex PCR was the method, and the copy in TCRdb shows in-frame clones only, minus some. The sample carries tens of thousands of clones, less than 95% recorded once. This sample comprised peripheral blood mononuclear cells (PBMCs), obtained before the fourth cycle of nivolumab. Receptor source: a human donor with classical Hodgkin lymphoma.

The genes are TRBV27 and TRBJ1-6; D gene ambiguous. The CDR3 contains 14 residues. V was pared by 2 bases and J by 6 bases, with 8 bases between. Germline assignment: CDR1 MNHEY and CDR2 SMNVEV (reference sequence). The CDR3 loop is CASSLVTGNSPLHF. As DNA, the CDR3 is TGTGCCAGCAGTTTAGTAACGGGTAATTCACCCCTCCACTTT.

This chain connects TRBV7-9 to TRBJ2-3; no firm D call. Trimming cost V 1 base and J 0 bases, with 8 bases left between them. This CDR3 region has 15 residues. Germline V lookup: CDR1 SEHNR, CDR2 FQNEAQ (reference sequence). DNA for the CDR3: TGTGCCAGCAGCTTAGGTAGCCCTAGCACAGATACGCAGTATTTT. Its protein product is CASSLGSPSTDTQYF. The full variable domain, with the rest looked up from reference TRBV7-9 and TRBJ2-3, is DTGVSQNPRHKITKRGQNVTFRCDPISEHNRLYWYRQTLGQGPEFLTYFQNEAQLEKSRLLSDRFSAERPKGSFSTLEIQRTEQGDSAMYLCASSLGSPSTDTQYFGPGTRLTVL.

The rearrangement uses TRBV4-1 and TRBJ1-1; D gene uncertain. This CDR3 has 13 amino acids. CDR1 and CDR2 from the germline V gene are MGHRA and YSYEKL. Trimming stripped 1 base from V and 8 bases from J, with 11 bases between. The CDR3 loop reads CASSQVYRREAFF. For the CDR3, the DNA is TGCGCCAGCAGCCAAGTGTATCGTCGAGAAGCTTTCTTT.

This clone has a single count. V gene TRBV7-6 combines with J gene TRBJ2-3; 7 bases are a match to TRBD1. V lost 5 bases and J lost 4; bases outside the gene matches: 9. The CDR3 length is 15 residues. From germline, CDR1 is SGHVS and CDR2 FNYEAQ. The CDR3 DNA reads TGTGCCAGCAGCCCAATGTGGCAGGGGGCAGATACGCAGTATTTT. It is translated as CASSPMWQGADTQYF. Full variable domain (rest looked up from reference TRBV7-6 and TRBJ2-3): GAGVSQSPRYKVTKRGQDVALRCDPISGHVSLYWYRQALGQGPEFLTYFNYEAQQDKSGLPNDRFSAERPEGSISTLTIQRTEQRDSAMYRCASSPMWQGADTQYFGPGTRLTVL.

The chain has TRBV27 and TRBJ2-7; D may be TRBD2 (7 bases). The CDR3 contains 16 residues. In germline, CDR1 is MNHEY, CDR2 SMNVEV (reference sequence). V was shortened by 0 bases and J by 3 bases, with 15 bases between the two germline ends. The CDR3 sequence: CASSLSRGGRIYEQYF. For the CDR3, the DNA is TGTGCCAGCAGTTTATCGAGGGGGGGGCGGATCTACGAGCAGTACTTC.

The chain has TRBV5-1 and TRBJ2-1; 9 nucleotides agree with TRBD1. With 6 bases clipped from V and 0 bases from J, the junction kept 1 base outside the gene matches. CDR1 and CDR2 (germline): SGHRS, YFSETQ. The CDR3 runs to 14 residues. Written as DNA, the CDR3 is TGCGCCAGCAAGGACAGGGGCTCCTACAATGAGCAGTTCTTC. Amino acid sequence: CASKDRGSYNEQFF.

V usage is TRBV30 and J usage is TRBJ2-7; no definite D call. This CDR3 region has 10 residues. The germline V gene encodes CDR1 GTSNPN and CDR2 SVGIG (reference sequence). The V and J ends lost 5 bases and 3 bases respectively, with 5 bases between them. CDR3: CAWGNYEQYF. CDR3 bases: TGTGCCTGGGGGAACTACGAGCAGTACTTC.